The present TCR beta chain was sequenced within a study of identical twins listed by TCRdb under 2016. Regarding the complete study: The study deep-sequenced TCR alpha and beta repertoires from monozygotic twins, unrelated adults of various ages and cord blood to test whether fetal clonotypes persist. To rule out contamination, replicate twin experiments were performed at different times with different library preparation protocols.

On this clonotype itself: Its antigen remains unidentified. No base qualities exist here, and no much larger clone lies one base off it.

All donors were healthy Caucasians. Findings and caveats that apply to the study as a whole: Fewer insertions were carried by abundant cord blood beta clonotypes; a weaker similar trend was observed in young adult naive repertoires, while no such trend was observed in memory repertoires. Excess twin sharing in beta out-of-frame sequences was weaker because fewer shared sequences lowered the signal-to-noise ratio. Invariant T cells such as MAIT and iNKT could partly confound zero-insertion analyses, though diverse VJ usage argued against this for most clonotypes. Compared with coincidental sharing between unrelated individuals, out-of-frame TCR alpha sequences shared between twins had an excess of sequences with low generation probability. Out-of-frame TCR alpha sharing in monozygotic twins was systematically underestimated by recombination models, whereas sharing between unrelated individuals was in agreement with the recombination models. Because the same donors could not be followed over many years, conclusions were based on cross-sectional statistical analysis.

V is clipped by 6 bases and J by 8 bases, and the sequence between their germline boundaries is 8 bases long. The CDR3 starts with the cysteine, ends with the phenylalanine, and has 11 residues. Only CDR3 DNA is held: 33 bases, read in frame from base 1. CDR1 ENHRY and CDR2 SYGVKD were looked up in the germline V gene. Libraries came from 5' RACE. Sequencing used an Illumina HiSeq 2000. Template switching added a universal primer binding site, and the final cDNA carried a unique molecular identifier that allowed TCR cDNA molecules to be counted accurately. Specific primers in the conserved constant-segment region were used to synthesize first-strand cDNA for TCR alpha and beta chains. To control for contamination, every cDNA library was double barcoded, receiving both a SMART-Mk sample barcode and Illumina barcodes. TruSeq adapter sequences and Illumina sample barcodes were added in two successive PCR steps. The Illumina HiSeq platform was used with custom primers to sequence TCR alpha and beta cDNA libraries. As for the original processing: MiGEC was used to process raw reads and extract unique molecular identifiers, and MiXCR was used to find CDR3 positions. For each individual, recombination models were inferred using an EM algorithm with the repgenHMM and IGoR tools. Shared clonotypes were analyzed with the tcR package in R, and sharing was normalized by the product of cloneset sizes. To study raw recombination without the effects of thymic and clonal selection, out-of-frame nonproductive sequences were analyzed. The public reads were reanalyzed by TCRdb: fastp trimming at Q25, MiXCR alignment, in-frame beta chains only. Every entry covers one CDR3 protein and lists the most common genes and DNA from its rows. TCRdb, rather than the study authors, made the V and J calls. The sample table lists some 1,700,000 distinct CDR3 sequences, less than 35% of them with a count of one. The top ten constitute approximately 0.29% of the sample.

This sequence was found in a newborn girl in good health. Here the chain combines TRBV10-3 and TRBJ2-1; the D gene is unclear. Sequenced sample: cord blood. The bases read TGTGCCATCAGCGTCGCAGATGAGCAGTTCTTC. This yields the protein CAISVADEQFF.